The 4 T cell receptor beta chains given below trace back to one sample, sequenced in a study of T cells in localized non-small cell lung cancer. Profiling relied on immunoSEQ multiplex PCR, and the TCRdb table lists in-frame clones only, not all of them. This sample has approximately 7,000 clones, with around 40% found just once. The specimen was lung tumor tissue, collected before any cancer treatment. The origin of the receptors is a man aged 40 to 69 with stage III lung adenocarcinoma.

The gene calls are TRBV11-3 and TRBJ2-1, with TRBD2 identical over 16 bases. The V and J ends lost 6 bases and 5 bases, in that order; junction bases with no gene match: 13. Per germline, CDR1 SGHNT and CDR2 YENEEA. The CDR3 extends over 19 amino acids. CDR3 residues: CASSPPSGTSGGAHNEQFF. The CDR3 DNA reads TGTGCCAGCAGTCCCCCCTCCGGGACTAGCGGGGGGGCTCACAATGAGCAGTTCTTC.

Within the sample, this clone is medium-sized. This chain links TRBV9 with TRBJ2-3; TRBD2 matches 8 bases. J gave up 3 bases and V 0 bases, and 15 bases lay outside the gene matches. Germline lookup yields CDR1 SGDLS and CDR2 YYNGEE. The CDR3 runs to 19 residues. The CDR3 nucleotides are TGTGCCAGCAGCGTAGAGAGCGGGGGCCCTCGTGTTGAGACAGATACGCAGTATTTT. Amino acids: CASSVESGGPRVETDTQYF.

Within the sample, this clone is medium-sized. There is an ambiguous or unread base here, so the residue it gives is written X. The CDR3 bases are TGTGCCAGCAGCTTAGGAYTGGGGCGCAATGAGCAGTTCTTC. Translation gives CASSLGXGRNEQFF. The complete CDR3 reads CASSLGLGRNEQFF. The genes are TRBV11-3 and TRBJ2-1, with D tentatively TRBD1 (5 bases). The V and J ends lost 1 base and 6 bases respectively, with 10 bases between them. Germline-derived CDR1 and CDR2 are SGHNT and YENEEA. The CDR3 length is 14 residues.

This chain links TRBV16 with TRBJ1-2; possibly TRBD1 for D (5 bases). CDR1 is KGHSY and CDR2 is FQNENV in the germline V gene. The CDR3 consists of 16 residues. The ends were cut back, 1 base at V and 3 bases at J, with 15 bases in the middle. CDR3 sequence (DNA): TGTGCCAGCAGCCAATACAGGCAGGGACCTGACTATGGCTACACCTTC. Its protein product is CASSQYRQGPDYGYTF.